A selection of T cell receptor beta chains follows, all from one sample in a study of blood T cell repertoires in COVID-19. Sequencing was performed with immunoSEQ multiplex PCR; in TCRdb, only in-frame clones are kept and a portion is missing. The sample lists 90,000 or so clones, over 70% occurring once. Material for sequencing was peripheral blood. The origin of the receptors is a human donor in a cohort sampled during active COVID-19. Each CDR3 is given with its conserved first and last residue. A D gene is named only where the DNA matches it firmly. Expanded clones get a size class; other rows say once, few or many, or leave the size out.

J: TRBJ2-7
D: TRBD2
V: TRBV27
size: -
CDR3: CASSRGVGASSYEQYF
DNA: TGTGCCAGCAGCCGGGGGGTTGGGGCGAGCTCCTACGAGCAGTACTTC

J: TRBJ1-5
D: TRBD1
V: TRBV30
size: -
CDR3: CAWSKPGQAIQPQHF
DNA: TGTGCCTGGAGTAAACCGGGACAGGCGATTCAGCCCCAGCATTTT

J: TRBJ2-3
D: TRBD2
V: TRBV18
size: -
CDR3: CASSRTAGGPTDTQYF
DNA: TGTGCCAGCTCACGGACAGCGGGAGGGCCGACAGATACGCAGTATTTT

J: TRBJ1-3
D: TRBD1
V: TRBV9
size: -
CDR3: CASSATGARNTIYF
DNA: TGTGCCAGCAGCGCGACAGGGGCAAGAAACACCATATATTTT

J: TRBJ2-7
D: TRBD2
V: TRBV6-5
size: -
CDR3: CASSYSRTSSYEQYF
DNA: TGTGCCAGCAGTTACTCCCGGACTAGCTCCTACGAGCAGTACTTC

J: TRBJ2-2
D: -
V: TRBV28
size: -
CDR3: CASSFRGPGELFF
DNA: TGTGCCAGCAGTTTCAGGGGTCCCGGGGAGCTGTTTTTT

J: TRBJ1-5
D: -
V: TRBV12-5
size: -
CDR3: CASGLVTGSNQPQHF
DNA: TGTGCTAGTGGTTTGGTTACAGGGAGCAATCAGCCCCAGCATTTT

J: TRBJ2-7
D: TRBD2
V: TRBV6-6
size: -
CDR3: CASSYSTSGTPNEQYF
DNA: TGTGCCAGCAGTTACTCGACTAGCGGGACTCCAAATGAGCAGTACTTC

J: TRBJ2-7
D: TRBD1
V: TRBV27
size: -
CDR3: CASSSLSGQVYEQYF
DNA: TGTGCCAGCAGTTCCCTATCGGGACAGGTCTACGAGCAGTACTTC

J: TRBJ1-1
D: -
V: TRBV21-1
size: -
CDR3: CASIKRLQGYTEAFF
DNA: TGTGCCAGCATCAAAAGACTTCAGGGATACACTGAAGCTTTCTTT

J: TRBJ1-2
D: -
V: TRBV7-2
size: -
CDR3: CASSSQGGRRRGYTF
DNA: TGTGCCAGCAGCTCCCAGGGCGGTCGCCGCCGTGGCTACACCTTC

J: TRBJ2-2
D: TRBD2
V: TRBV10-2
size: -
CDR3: CASSPSRGGRPTGELFF
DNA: TGCGCCAGCAGCCCCTCACGGGGCGGGAGGCCCACCGGGGAGCTGTTTTTT

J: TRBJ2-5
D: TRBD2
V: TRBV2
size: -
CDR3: CASSKLAGGPAETQYF
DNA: TGTGCCAGCAGTAAACTAGCGGGAGGGCCGGCGGAGACCCAGTACTTC

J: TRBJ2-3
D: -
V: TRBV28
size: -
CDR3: CASSLFGVKGDITQYF
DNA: TGTGCCAGCAGTTTATTTGGTGTGAAGGGGGATATAACGCAGTATTTT

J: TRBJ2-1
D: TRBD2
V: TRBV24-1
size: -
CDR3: CATSDPGTSDKQFF
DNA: TGTGCCACCAGTGATCCGGGGACTAGCGATAAGCAGTTCTTC

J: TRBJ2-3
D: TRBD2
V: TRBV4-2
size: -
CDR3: CASSQEWSSGTTDTQYF
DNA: TGTGCCAGCAGCCAAGAATGGTCTAGCGGAACCACAGATACGCAGTATTTT

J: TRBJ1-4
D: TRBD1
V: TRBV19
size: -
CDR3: CVSSIEPAGGEGEKLFF
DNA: TGTGTCAGTAGTATAGAACCCGCAGGGGGCGAAGGTGAAAAACTGTTTTTT

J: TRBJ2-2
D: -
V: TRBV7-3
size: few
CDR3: CASRGGQSVHTGELFF
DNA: TGTGCCAGCAGGGGGGGACAGTCTGTCCACACCGGGGAGCTGTTTTTT

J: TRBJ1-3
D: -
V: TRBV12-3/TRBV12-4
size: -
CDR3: CASWASGNTIYF
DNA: TGTGCCAGCTGGGCCTCTGGAAACACCATATATTTT

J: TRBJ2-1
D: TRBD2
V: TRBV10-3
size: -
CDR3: CAISSTSGSSYNEQFF
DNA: TGTGCCATCAGCTCGACTAGCGGTAGCTCCTACAATGAGCAGTTCTTC

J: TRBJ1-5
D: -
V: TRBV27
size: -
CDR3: CASSLAGVGQPQHF
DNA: TGTGCCAGCAGTTTAGCGGGGGTGGGACAGCCCCAGCATTTT

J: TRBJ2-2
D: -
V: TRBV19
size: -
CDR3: CASSIREYTGELFF
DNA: TGTGCCAGTAGTATCCGGGAGTACACCGGGGAGCTGTTTTTT